This TCR beta chain was recorded in a study of Tregs in tolerant kidney transplant recipients. Study background: Mixed chimerism was transient after nonmyeloablative marrow transplants from related graft donors.

Profiling relied on immunoSEQ multiplex PCR, and the TCRdb table lists in-frame clones only, not all of them. The repertoire consists of 110,000 or so clones, with around 90% occurring once and the leading ten covering 0.3% to 0.4%. Comments on this clone: Its antigen is not known.

Study outcomes and limitations: Nucleotide sequences could not be compared across some patients' samples due to primer changes.

The CDR3 is 15 residues long. Germline CDR1 reads MNHEY; CDR2 reads SVGAGI. V lost 6 bases to trimming and J lost 3 bases, with 17 bases between them. This TCR derives from a human donor who received a combined kidney and bone marrow transplant. The V call is TRBV6-5, the J call TRBJ1-2, with a weak D call TRBD1 (5 bases). The sample was CD4+ T cells from blood, taken before the transplant. The CDR3 DNA reads as TGTGCCAGCAGAGAAAGCGGGACTGTTGACTATGGCTACACCTTC. This encodes CASRESGTVDYGYTF.